Presented here are 14 T cell receptor beta chains from one specimen sequenced in a study of CD8+ T cells in alopecia areata. RNA, once extracted, was reverse transcribed into cDNA for use as the sequencing template. The protocol was immunoSEQ multiplex PCR, while the TCRdb copy is restricted to in-frame clones and leaves out a portion. This sample has about 76,000 clones, with approximately 64% found just once. Treatment noted: oral pan-JAK inhibitor, 5-10 mg twice daily. Sequencing used CD8+ T cells sorted from blood, obtained at week 24, from a patient treated with tofacitinib. These receptors were collected from a human donor with alopecia areata.

V and J are TRBV15 and TRBJ2-3; D ambiguous. Germline CDR1 reads LNHNV; CDR2 reads YYDKDF (reference sequence). The V end was cut by 8 bases, the J end by 2 bases, with 11 bases between. This CDR3 spans 13 amino acids. Written as DNA, the CDR3 is TGTGCCACCGGGCAGCGCCCCACAGATACGCAGTATTTT. This translates into CATGQRPTDTQYF. Together with reference TRBV15 and TRBJ2-3, the CDR3 gives the full variable domain: DAMVIQNPRYQVTQFGKPVTLSCSQTLNHNVMYWYQQKSSQAPKLLFHYYDKDFNNEADTPDNFQSRRPNTSFCFLDIRSPGLGDTAMYLCATGQRPTDTQYFGPGTRLTVL.

The chain recombines TRBV27 with TRBJ2-1; D may be TRBD2 (6 bases). Germline CDR1 reads MNHEY; CDR2 reads SMNVEV (reference sequence). The CDR3 is 15 residues long. V was clipped by 6 bases and J by 1 base, with 13 bases between them. The CDR3 sequence: CASRSGTESYNEQFF. The CDR3 nucleotides read TGTGCCAGCAGATCCGGGACTGAGTCCTACAATGAGCAGTTCTTC.

This chain uses TRBV2 with TRBJ2-4, with 9 bases matching TRBD1. This CDR3 has 17 residues. Trimming took 4 bases from V and 8 from J; bases not matched to a gene: 15. Germline assignment: CDR1 SNHLY and CDR2 FYNNEI. This CDR3 is CASSGQGQGPVGDIQYF. CDR3 coding DNA: TGTGCCAGCAGTGGTCAAGGACAGGGGCCCGTCGGGGACATTCAGTACTTC.

The chain employs TRBV6-6 and TRBJ1-1, with 8 bases matching TRBD1. The J segment lost 6 bases and the V segment lost 5 bases, leaving 8 bases of the junction unmatched. Germline CDR1 MNHNY, CDR2 SVGAGI (reference sequence). This CDR3 contains 14 residues. CDR3 sequence reads: CASSPGQGGAEAFF. In DNA, the CDR3 is TGTGCCAGCAGTCCCGGACAGGGAGGCGCTGAAGCTTTCTTT.

The V call is TRBV2, the J call TRBJ1-4, with D maybe TRBD1 (6 bases). V shed 7 bases and J shed 5 bases, with 14 bases lying between them. This CDR3 contains 14 residues. Germline values: CDR1 SNHLY, CDR2 FYNNEI. The CDR3 nucleotides read TGTGCCAGCACCGGCTGGCAGGGGAATGAAAAACTGTTTTTT. Its protein is CASTGWQGNEKLFF.

The chain recombines TRBV6-6 with TRBJ2-5; D gene uncertain. V was cut by 5 bases and J by 4 bases, with 11 bases left in between. The CDR3 runs to 13 residues. Germline V gene sequence: CDR1 MNHNY, CDR2 SVGAGI (reference sequence). The CDR3 region is CASSPLLAETQYF. DNA of the CDR3: TGTGCCAGCAGTCCCCTATTGGCAGAGACCCAGTACTTC.

This clone was seen only a few times. The gene calls are TRBV28 and TRBJ2-3; 8 bases agree with TRBD2. Per the germline V gene, CDR1 is MDHEN and CDR2 is SYDVKM. The CDR3 sequence is 15 residues long. The V gene end was trimmed by 8 bases and the J gene end by 1 base; junction bases not matched to a gene: 8. CDR3: CASGPGRARTDTQYF. In nucleotides, the CDR3 is TGTGCCAGCGGTCCCGGGAGGGCCCGCACAGATACGCAGTATTTT.

This chain uses TRBV27 with TRBJ1-5; 9 nucleotides line up with TRBD1. Germline-derived CDR1 and CDR2 are MNHEY and SMNVEV (reference sequence). Unmatched junction bases numbered 5, after V lost 8 bases and J lost 6 bases. The CDR3 loop spans 13 amino acids. The CDR3 DNA follows: TGTGCCAGCGCACAGGGGGCAGTTCAGCCCCAGCATTTT. This codes for CASAQGAVQPQHF.

This clone was counted only a few times. This chain connects TRBV28 to TRBJ2-2; D not resolved. V dropped 3 bases and J dropped 2 bases, with 7 bases sitting between them. This CDR3 region has 14 residues. The germline gives CDR1 MDHEN, CDR2 SYDVKM. The CDR3 DNA reads TGTGCCAGCAGTTTTTTCGGCAACACCGGGGAGCTGTTTTTT. Its translation is CASSFFGNTGELFF.

Here the CDR3 reads CASSLGRTYEQYF. DNA for the CDR3: TGCGCCAGCAGCTTAGGACGGACCTACGAGCAGTACTTC. The J gene is TRBJ2-7, the V gene TRBV4-1; D gene unclear. This CDR3 has 13 residues. Germline CDR1 and CDR2: MGHRA and YSYEKL. Between the trimmed V and J ends, which lost 5 bases and 2 bases, there was a span of 10 bases.

The chain carries TRBV27 and TRBJ2-7; 10 bases are shared with TRBD2. The CDR3 consists of 15 residues. Germline V gives CDR1 MNHEY, CDR2 SMNVEV (reference sequence). The V and J ends lost 8 bases and 3 bases, in that order; junction bases with no gene match: 10. CDR3 bases: TGTGCCAGCGGAATCCCTAGCGGGAGACTCTACGAGCAGTACTTC. This sequence encodes CASGIPSGRLYEQYF.

The chain couples TRBV5-1 to TRBJ2-7, with 7 positions matching TRBD1. Germline CDR1 SGHRS, CDR2 YFSETQ. V shed 5 bases, J shed 0 bases, and the junction held 8 bases outside the gene matches. The CDR3 is 15 amino acids. The chain's CDR3 is CASSYGQGVSYEQYF. CDR3 in DNA: TGCGCCAGCAGTTATGGGCAGGGGGTCTCCTACGAGCAGTACTTC.

CDR3 loop: CASSLSITGELFF. The CDR3 region has the DNA TGTGCCAGCAGTTTATCCATCACCGGGGAGCTGTTTTTT. J is TRBJ2-2 and V is TRBV27; the D is unclear. The germline V and J ends were trimmed by 0 bases and 4 bases, with 3 bases remaining between them. The CDR3 consists of 13 residues. The germline gives CDR1 MNHEY, CDR2 SMNVEV (reference sequence).

This clone was picked up a small number of times. This rearrangement joins TRBV6-5 to TRBJ2-7; a possible D gene is TRBD1 (5 bases). Trimming pared 0 bases from V and 2 bases from J, leaving 5 bases between. Germline V lookup: CDR1 MNHEY, CDR2 SVGAGI. This CDR3 is 13 amino acids long. Written as DNA, the CDR3 is TGTGCCAGCAGTTACTCGGACACCTACGAGCAGTACTTC. Translated, it gives CASSYSDTYEQYF.